This T cell receptor beta chain was captured by sequencing in a study of blood T cells in healthy people across ages (dated by TCRdb to between 2014 and 2016). With regard to the full study: Template switching captured roughly one uniquely barcoded TCR beta cDNA molecule per two T cells in model experiments. The study measured age-related changes in TCR beta repertoire diversity using deep sequencing normalized with unique cDNA molecular identifiers. For two donors (one aged 18 to 30 and one aged 80 or older), the study analyzed two additional independent replicas of 1 million unique cDNA reads from the same blood draw. To avoid experimental bias, donors of different ages were randomly spread across the sequencing lanes. Four age groups were formed from the donors: young (average about 17 years), middle-aged (approximately 40), aged (about 68) and long-lived (roughly 81).

Comment on this clonotype: Its antigen is not yet known. Base quality data are lacking; no much larger clone is found one base away.

The donors were under 40 Caucasian individuals from Russia, aged roughly 6 to 100 years, who were systemically healthy. Each donor gave ten milliliters of peripheral blood, collected into EDTA-treated Vacutainer tubes. Ficoll-Paque density-gradient centrifugation was used to isolate PBMCs, with at least 6 million per sample. Total RNA was extracted from PBMCs with Trizol reagent, with at least 6 micrograms obtained per sample. For every donor, flow cytometry on a PBMC aliquot measured the percentage of naive CD45RAhigh/CD27high T cells. Taken from cysteine to phenylalanine, the CDR3 has 17 residues. The sequence is cut down to CDR3 DNA, 51 bases in frame from base 1. In the germline V gene, CDR1 corresponds to SGHDT and CDR2 to YYEEEE. Trimmed from V: 1 base; trimmed from J: 3 bases; junction bases lacking a gene match: 9. Libraries were constructed by 5' RACE. Sequencing used an Illumina HiSeq 2500. A second PCR of roughly 7 to 11 cycles was performed with a sample-barcoded 5' primer and a J-beta primer mix. Each TCR beta cDNA molecule received a unique molecular identifier from a template-switch 5' adaptor carrying 12 random nucleotides. Each sample yielded at least 2.5 million CDR3-containing paired-end reads. The Mint cDNA synthesis kit, primed by a TRBC-specific oligonucleotide, was used to synthesize first-strand cDNA from all RNA. All cDNA was treated with uracil-DNA glycosylase and then went through a first 18-cycle PCR with the universal primers M1SS and BC2_uni_R. Under the source paper's analysis protocol: For normalization, 1 million high-quality reads, each with a distinct molecular identifier, were randomly selected from each sample. Reads sharing molecular identifiers were discarded rather than binned into consensus sequences. MiTCR, run with a Q25 quality threshold and the strictest error-elimination algorithm, handled CDR3 identification, clonotype clustering and error correction. A nonparametric unseen species model with Euler transformation was used to estimate a lower bound on total TCR beta diversity. TCRdb reprocessed the public reads (quality trimming at Q25 with fastp, clone calling with MiXCR) and kept in-frame beta chains. Each record represents a unique CDR3 protein, reported with the most common genes and DNA among its rows. The V and J calls, along with clone size, are taken from TCRdb and not from the paper's own processing. This sample gives 850,000 to 1,000,000 distinct CDR3 sequences in total; 51% of them show up just once. About a fifth of the sample rests with the top ten.

Overall study outcomes, separate from this receptor: Since profiling was done on bulk unsorted PBMCs, naive and antigen-experienced compartments could not be conclusively compared. Observed TCR beta diversity correlated strongly with the percentage of naive T cells measured by flow cytometry. Compared with the aged group, the long-lived group had more naive CD4+ T cells, fewer expanded clones and increased TCR diversity, suggesting age selection. Estimates of total diversity based on one million sequenced T cells were regarded as lower bounds and as underestimates. As age increased, observed TCR beta diversity per million T cells dropped in a roughly linear way, and a significant reduction was already evident by age about 40. Because donor CMV infection status was unknown, age-related changes in expanded clonotypes were potentially confounded.

This TCR was sampled from a woman aged 60-70 years in good health. The chain is made from TRBV5-6 and TRBJ2-1; a stretch of 8 junction bases matches TRBD2. Sequenced input: blood. The nucleotide sequence is given as TGTGCCAGCAGCTTGACACTAGCGGCCGTGTACTACAATGAGCAGTTCTTC. Its protein reads: CASSLTLAAVYYNEQFF.